This T cell receptor beta chain was sequenced during a study of shared clonotypes between healthy human individuals. In regard to this clone: The antigen is undetermined.

V was clipped by 3 bases and J by 0 bases, with 13 bases between them. Germline assignment: CDR1 SGHTA and CDR2 FQGNSA. The CDR3 totals 16 residues. Study conclusions and caveats: Deeper or shallower sequencing was expected to change how clonotypes are shared among donors. The genetic and exposure-history diversity represented was limited by few donors.

When replicate PCRs were run on sorted subsets, they used about 200 ng DNA, roughly 30,000 T cell genomes. Profiled with immunoSEQ multiplex PCR; TCRdb holds only in-frame clones, not every one. The sample has over a million clones, approximately 72% seen once. Adult donors, all healthy and HIV-negative, had no recent acute infections or vaccinations. Sequenced sample: memory CD4+ T cells sorted from blood. Regarding subset: CD45RA-negative fraction. The receptor was isolated from a young man in good health. This chain links TRBV7-2 with TRBJ2-3, with D maybe TRBD2 (7 bases). The CDR3 here is CASSFRPGGSTDTQYF. The CDR3 DNA reads as TGTGCCAGCAGCTTTCGACCGGGGGGCAGCACAGATACGCAGTATTTT.